Presented here are 5 T cell receptor beta chains from one specimen sequenced in a study of identical twins. In TCRdb, the 5' RACE reads were re-called with MiXCR into one record per CDR3 protein. The sample gives 650,000 to 750,000 distinct CDR3 sequences, 21% of which show up once; roughly 4.3% is in the top ten. This sample was shared with a second study, whose subject was T cells expressing NK-cell markers.

The sequenced material came from PBMCs. These receptor sequences come from a woman between 18 and 29 years old in good health.

The V and J genes are TRBV18 and TRBJ2-1; TRBD1 aligns across 8 bases. Germline CDR1 reads KGHSH; CDR2 reads LQKENI. Trimming took 6 bases from V and 7 from J; bases not matched to a gene: 5. This CDR3 spans 13 amino acids. The CDR3 loop reads CASSGTGENEQFF. The DNA for the CDR3 is TGTGCCAGCTCCGGGACAGGAGAGAATGAGCAGTTCTTC.

This clonotype has only a few counts. The chain employs TRBV12-3 or TRBV12-4 and TRBJ2-7; 9 nucleotides line up with TRBD1. The CDR3 is 14 amino acids. The V gene end was trimmed by 8 bases and the J gene end by 3 bases; junction bases not matched to a gene: 8. CDR3 nucleotides: TGTGCCAGCGGCCGGGACAGGGACATCTACGAGCAGTACTTC. It is translated as CASGRDRDIYEQYF.

The chain recombines TRBV27 with TRBJ2-3; tentatively, D is TRBD1 (6 bases). Trimming removed 10 bases at V and 5 bases at J, with 16 bases between. From germline, CDR1 is MNHEY and CDR2 SMNVEV (reference sequence). There are 13 residues in the CDR3. In DNA, the CDR3 is TGTGCCACCACACCAGGGGTGAGAGATACGCAGTATTTT. Amino acid sequence: CATTPGVRDTQYF.

The rearrangement links TRBV12-3 or TRBV12-4 to TRBJ2-6, with D possibly TRBD2 on 6 matching bases. CDR3 length: 12 residues. Between the trimmed V and J ends, which lost 11 bases and 4 bases, there was a span of 9 bases. The CDR3 nucleotides read TGTGCCGGAGGGTTCGGGGCCAACGTCCTGACTTTC. Protein product: CAGGFGANVLTF.

This clonotype appeared a few times. Written as DNA, the CDR3 is TGTGCCAGCAGTTTAGGGGGCCCGGGGTTGGGAGAGCAGTTCTTC. It codes for CASSLGGPGLGEQFF. The chain is built from TRBV27 and TRBJ2-1; D possibly corresponds to TRBD1 (6 bases). V lost 2 bases and J lost 10, with 18 bases in between. The CDR3 has 15 residues. Germline V gene lookup returns CDR1 MNHEY and CDR2 SMNVEV (reference sequence).